The next 9 T cell receptor beta chains were all read from a single sample in a study of blood T cell repertoires in COVID-19 (dated by TCRdb to about 2020). Receptor amplification or capture employed the immunoSEQ multiplex PCR assay. TCRdb carries this immuneACCESS record with in-frame sequences only. Its versions omit some clonotypes, under half of them owing to an unresolved V gene in the studies checked, with the rest unexplained. The sample data list about 97,000 clones, and more than 70% of these were observed just once. The ten biggest clones cover about 20% of the sample. The specimen was peripheral blood. These receptor sequences come from a human donor in a cohort sampled during active COVID-19.

This clone was recorded at least ten times. The genes are TRBV15 and TRBJ2-7, with unresolved D. The CDR3 totals 13 residues. The V and J ends lost 0 bases and 3 bases respectively, with 6 bases between them. CDR1 is LNHNV, CDR2 YYDKDF, per germline (reference sequence). CDR3 nucleotide sequence: TGTGCCACCAGCAGAGATCTCAGCTACGAGCAGTACTTC. This encodes CATSRDLSYEQYF.

V usage is TRBV9 and J usage is TRBJ2-7, with a weak D call TRBD1 (6 bases). This CDR3 comprises 14 residues. The germline gives CDR1 SGDLS, CDR2 YYNGEE. V dropped 4 bases and J dropped 3 bases, with 14 bases sitting between them. The CDR3 DNA follows: TGTGCCAGCAGCCCCGGGGACATCTACTACGAGCAGTACTTC. This codes for CASSPGDIYYEQYF.

DNA of the CDR3: TGTGCCAGCAGCAAAATCCGGGGGGCGGAAGGAGGGGACAATGAGCAGTTCTTC. Translation gives CASSKIRGAEGGDNEQFF. The chain carries TRBV21-1 and TRBJ2-1; the D call of TRBD2 is as the table states it, not checked on the DNA. TRBV21-1 corresponds to a pseudogene. The CDR3 runs 18 residues.

The V gene is TRBV25-1, the J gene TRBJ2-2, with 12 positions matching TRBD2. The V and J ends lost 6 bases and 6 bases, in that order; junction bases with no gene match: 14. The CDR3 length is 18 residues. The germline CDR1 and CDR2 sequences are MGHDK and SYGVNS. The CDR3 DNA reads TGTGCCAGCAGGTCCAACCTCAGGCTAGCGGGAGGGTCCGGGGAGCTGTTTTTT. It is translated as CASRSNLRLAGGSGELFF.

This clone was counted once. The rearrangement links TRBV29-1 to TRBJ2-3, with 16 positions matching TRBD2. The CDR3 loop spans 16 amino acids. Trimming took 6 bases from V and 2 from J; bases not matched to a gene: 5. Germline CDR1 is SQVTM and CDR2 is ANQGSEA. The CDR3 DNA is TGCAGCGTCGACGGGACTAGCGGGAGGGCCACAGATACGCAGTATTTT. Translated: CSVDGTSGRATDTQYF.

The chain recombines TRBV2 with TRBJ2-3; TRBD2 aligns across 15 bases. This CDR3 is built from 15 residues. V was pared by 6 bases and J by 4 bases, with 2 bases of the junction left unmatched. Per the germline V gene, CDR1 is SNHLY and CDR2 is FYNNEI. In DNA, the CDR3 is TGTGCCAGCAGAGGACTAGCGGGAGGGCCAGATACGCAGTATTTT. This gives the protein CASRGLAGGPDTQYF.

V usage is TRBV7-6 and J usage is TRBJ1-4; TRBD1 aligns across 11 bases. J lost 7 bases, V lost 5 bases, and 6 bases had no gene match. The CDR3 runs 15 residues. Germline CDR1 SGHVS, CDR2 FNYEAQ. CDR3 region: CASSLGQGAGEKLFF. The CDR3 DNA follows: TGTGCCAGCAGCCTAGGACAGGGGGCCGGTGAAAAACTGTTTTTT.

The CDR3 region is CASSYERVEPQHF. In DNA form, the CDR3 reads TGTGCCAGCAGTTACGAGAGGGTTGAGCCCCAGCATTTT. The chain has TRBV6-6 and TRBJ1-5; no clear D gene. The ends were cut back, 2 bases at V and 8 bases at J, with 10 bases in the middle. Per the germline V gene, CDR1 is MNHNY and CDR2 is SVGAGI (reference sequence). The CDR3 spans 13 residues.

In the case of this clone: The same CDR3 arises from other DNA sequences in this sample as well. This sequence joins TRBV3-1 (or the pseudogene TRBV3-2) and TRBJ1-5; D gene ambiguous. The CDR3 loop spans 12 amino acids. Germline assignment: CDR1 LGHDT and CDR2 YNNKEL (reference sequence). The V end lost 4 bases, the J end lost 4 bases, and 5 bases lay between the germline ends. Here the CDR3 DNA reads TGTGCCAGCAGCCGCGGTAATCAGCCCCAGCATTTT. It translates to CASSRGNQPQHF.